Here is one T cell receptor beta chain with its context. The antigen remains unidentified. The CDR3 runs 15 residues. J was trimmed by 7 bases and V by 3 bases; bases with no gene match: 9. CDR1 and CDR2 from the germline V gene are MDHEN and SYDVKM. 60 Vbeta and 13 Jbeta primers were used in PCR. Measured with immunoSEQ multiplex PCR; TCRdb has only the in-frame clones, and not every one. This table has under 250,000 clones, just over 75% appearing once. This entry comes from a study of cytomegalovirus exposure and HLA in healthy donors. General study findings and limits: Highest at DRB1 and lowest at HLA-C, TCR association rates differed among HLA loci in a later analysis.

The TCR was taken from a man in his thirties or forties in good health and CMV-seronegative. The sequenced material came from PBMCs. J is TRBJ1-5 and V is TRBV28; 7 bases align to TRBD1. The CDR3 region is CASSLNRGVGQPQHF. The CDR3 nucleotides read TGTGCCAGCAGTTTGAACAGGGGAGTAGGGCAGCCCCAGCATTTT.